The 20 T cell receptor beta chains in this list originate from one sample, sequenced in a study of regulatory T cells in long-lasting Graves disease. Combining iRepertoire HTBI primers with Arm-PCR of CDR3 regions, the authors built TCR beta libraries. Via MiXCR, TCRdb re-called the multiplex PCR reads, giving one row per CDR3 protein. Among approximately 560,000 distinct CDR3 sequences listed, 16% were seen once. Time point in this sample: newly diagnosed GD, antithyroid drugs for less than 3 months. The TCR library was made from RNA extracted from PBMCs. These data also formed part of another study, on T cells in Graves' hyperthyroidism and ophthalmopathy.

The material was peripheral blood mononuclear cells (PBMCs), obtained at new diagnosis, from a patient treated with antithyroid drugs. Receptors were obtained from a young man with Graves disease.

V is TRBV28 and J is TRBJ2-1; D is unclear. This CDR3 contains 12 residues. Germline loops: CDR1 MDHEN, CDR2 SYDVKM. Trimming removed 2 bases from V and 7 bases from J, with 6 bases in between. CDR3: CASSLTVNEQFF. The CDR3 bases are TGTGCCAGCAGTTTAACCGTTAATGAGCAGTTCTTC.

This chain connects TRBV29-1 to TRBJ2-1; D may be TRBD2 (6 bases). Germline V lookup: CDR1 SQVTM, CDR2 ANQGSEA. Trimming removed 7 bases at V and 9 bases at J, with 22 bases between. This CDR3 is built from 14 residues. The chain's CDR3 is CSGNGGTEDSEQFF. CDR3 coding DNA: TGCAGCGGGAATGGCGGGACCGAGGATAGTGAGCAGTTCTTC.

On this clonotype: The junction departs from the called germline gene at one end, perhaps through a read error. V gene TRBV24-1 combines with J gene TRBJ2-5; D perhaps matches TRBD1 (5 bases). CDR1 and CDR2 from the germline V gene are KGHDR and SFDVKD. CDR3 length: 16 amino acids. The CDR3 loop reads CAASDLQGSQEETQYF. CDR3 nucleotide sequence: TGTGCCGCCAGTGATTTGCAGGGTAGTCAGGAAGAGACCCAGTACTTC.

At least ten counts were recorded for this clonotype. The chain joins TRBV7-2 to TRBJ1-5, with D perhaps matching TRBD1 (5 bases). The length of the CDR3 is 19 residues. Germline V lookup: CDR1 SGHTA, CDR2 FQGNSA. V gave up 1 base and J gave up 5 bases, with 24 bases separating them. Here the CDR3 reads CASSLVVTGTRSLYQPQHF. In DNA, the CDR3 is TGTGCCAGCAGCTTAGTAGTCACCGGGACCCGATCGTTGTATCAGCCCCAGCATTTT.

The sample holds many counts of this clonotype. The chain couples TRBV12-3 or TRBV12-4 to TRBJ1-1; D is possibly TRBD1 (5 bases). The V and J ends lost 6 bases and 7 bases respectively, with 21 bases between them. The CDR3 is 15 residues long. DNA of the CDR3: TGTGCCAGCAGCGGGGGTGGGGCCCGGGGGGATGAAGCTTTCTTT. The encoded protein is CASSGGGARGDEAFF.

This clonotype was seen at least ten times. The chain links TRBV27 to TRBJ2-7; D may be TRBD2 (6 bases). Germline CDR1 and CDR2: MNHEY and SMNVEV (reference sequence). This CDR3 is 15 amino acids long. Trimming took 5 bases from V and 3 from J, leaving 17 bases between them. CDR3 nucleotide sequence: TGTGCCAGCAGTCCCAGCGGTAGCGGAAGCTACGAGCAGTACTTC. Translated, it gives CASSPSGSGSYEQYF.

This clonotype has ten or more counts. This chain joins TRBV27 and TRBJ2-4; no clear D. Germline V gene lookup returns CDR1 MNHEY and CDR2 SMNVEV (reference sequence). This CDR3 has 16 residues. V was pared by 5 bases and J by 2 bases, with 16 bases between. The CDR3 sequence: CASSPKSVRSKNIQYF. CDR3 in DNA: TGTGCCAGCAGTCCTAAGTCCGTTCGGTCCAAAAACATTCAGTACTTC.

V and J are TRBV6-1 and TRBJ2-5; 14 positions match TRBD2. This CDR3 spans 18 amino acids. Germline CDR1 is MNHNS and CDR2 is SASEGT. V lost 2 bases and J lost 7; bases outside the gene matches: 12. The CDR3 here is CASSELGLAGGARMTQYF. Here the CDR3 DNA reads TGTGCCAGCAGTGAATTAGGACTAGCGGGGGGAGCACGGATGACCCAGTACTTC.

Notes on this clonotype: At one of its ends the junction is not consistent with the germline gene, which may arise from a read error. The genes are TRBV27 and TRBJ1-2; D uncertain. CDR3 length equals 14 residues. The germline V gene encodes CDR1 MNHEY and CDR2 SMNVEV (reference sequence). This chain's CDR3 is CASSPDGPNSGYTF. The CDR3 coding sequence is TGTGCCAGCAGTCCTGATGGACCGAACTCTGGCTACACCTTC.

This clonotype was seen many times. V and J are TRBV11-3 and TRBJ2-1; possible D gene TRBD2, 6 bases. With 0 bases removed from V and 2 bases from J, the gap between germline ends came to 11 bases. Germline assignment: CDR1 SGHNT and CDR2 YENEEA. The CDR3 is 16 amino acids. The CDR3 sequence: CASSLDGREPYNEQFF. The DNA for the CDR3 is TGTGCCAGCAGCTTAGATGGCCGGGAGCCCTACAATGAGCAGTTCTTC.

The sample holds many counts of this clonotype. This chain links TRBV3-1 with TRBJ1-5; D remains unclear. The germline V gene has CDR1 LGHDT and CDR2 YNNKEL (reference sequence). The CDR3 spans 13 residues. V was pared by 1 base and J by 3 bases, with 4 bases between. This CDR3 reads CASSQVPNQPQHF. The DNA of the CDR3 is TGTGCCAGCAGCCAAGTTCCCAATCAGCCCCAGCATTTT.

This chain connects TRBV14 to TRBJ1-1; 7 bases agree with TRBD1. V lost 3 bases to trimming and J lost 4 bases; unmatched junction nucleotides: 2. This CDR3 region has 13 residues. The germline CDR1 and CDR2 sequences are SGHDN and FVKESK. The CDR3 sequence is CASSHYRGTEAFF. CDR3 sequence (DNA): TGTGCCAGCAGCCATTACAGGGGCACTGAAGCTTTCTTT.

The gene calls are TRBV7-8 and TRBJ2-5; 7 bases are shared with TRBD2. CDR1 is SGHVS and CDR2 is FQNEAQ in the germline V gene. There are 14 residues in the CDR3. The ends lost 8 bases at V and 3 bases at J; junction bases unmatched: 9. CDR3 in DNA: TGTGCCAGCGGAGGGATAGCGGGCGAAGAGACCCAGTACTTC. It encodes CASGGIAGEETQYF.

Ten or more counts support this clonotype. The chain employs TRBV11-2 and TRBJ2-7; no definite D call. Germline values: CDR1 SGHAT, CDR2 FQNNGV. V lost 0 bases and J 4 bases, leaving 7 bases between the germline ends. The CDR3 sequence is 13 residues long. The DNA for the CDR3 is TGTGCCAGCAGCTTAGATTTGGGGTACGAGCAGTACTTC. Its translation is CASSLDLGYEQYF.

The rearrangement joins TRBV2 to TRBJ2-3; 7 bases agree with TRBD2. The CDR3 is made up of 13 amino acids. CDR1 SNHLY and CDR2 FYNNEI come from the germline V gene. The CDR3 is CATPGTKADTQYF. The CDR3 DNA reads as TGTGCGACACCGGGGACTAAGGCAGATACGCAGTATTTT.

V is TRBV6-1 and J is TRBJ2-7; no definite D call. Germline loops: CDR1 MNHNS, CDR2 SASEGT. The V end lost 7 bases, the J end lost 1 base, and 14 bases lay between the germline ends. This CDR3 has 14 residues. As DNA, the CDR3 is TGTGCCAGCAAATCCCCGACACGATCCTACGAGCAGTACTTC. Amino acid sequence: CASKSPTRSYEQYF.

This clonotype was counted only a few times. A much larger clone differs by one base, so this may be a read error. Since no conserved phenylalanine or tryptophan closes the CDR3, a read error is the likely cause. The CDR3 region has the DNA TGCAGTGCTCTCAGGGGATGGACTGAAGCTTTCCTT. It specifies CSALRGWTEAFL. The V gene is TRBV20-1, the J gene TRBJ1-1; tentatively, D is TRBD1 (6 bases). The CDR3 is 12 residues long. V lost 5 bases, J lost 5 bases, and 12 bases lay in between. Germline lookup yields CDR1 DFQATT and CDR2 SNEGSKA (reference sequence).

This clonotype was counted only a few times. The J gene is TRBJ2-1, the V gene TRBV6-9, with D unclear. The V gene lost 3 bases and the J gene lost 9 bases, with 9 bases spanning the gap. Looked up from germline, CDR1 is MNHGY and CDR2 is SVAAGI. The CDR3 covers 12 residues. CDR3 coding DNA: TGTGCCAGCAGTTACGGCATAAGTGAGCAGTTCTTC. Translation: CASSYGISEQFF.

This clonotype came up many times. The genes are TRBV20-1 and TRBJ1-1, with D possibly TRBD1 on 5 matching bases. Germline values: CDR1 DFQATT, CDR2 SNEGSKA (reference sequence). V gave up 6 bases and J gave up 0 bases, with 17 bases separating them. The CDR3 is made up of 15 amino acids. CDR3 DNA: TGCAGTGCCCGAAAGGCGGGGGAGATGAACACTGAAGCTTTCTTT. It encodes CSARKAGEMNTEAFF.

The V call is TRBV20-1, the J call TRBJ2-3; 14 bases align to TRBD2. Trimming at V came to 6 bases and at J to 5 bases, leaving 7 bases not matched to a gene. The CDR3 consists of 15 residues. Germline CDR1 DFQATT, CDR2 SNEGSKA (reference sequence). The CDR3 sequence: CSALTSGRAGDTQYF. CDR3 coding DNA: TGCAGTGCCCTGACTAGCGGGAGGGCCGGAGATACGCAGTATTTT.